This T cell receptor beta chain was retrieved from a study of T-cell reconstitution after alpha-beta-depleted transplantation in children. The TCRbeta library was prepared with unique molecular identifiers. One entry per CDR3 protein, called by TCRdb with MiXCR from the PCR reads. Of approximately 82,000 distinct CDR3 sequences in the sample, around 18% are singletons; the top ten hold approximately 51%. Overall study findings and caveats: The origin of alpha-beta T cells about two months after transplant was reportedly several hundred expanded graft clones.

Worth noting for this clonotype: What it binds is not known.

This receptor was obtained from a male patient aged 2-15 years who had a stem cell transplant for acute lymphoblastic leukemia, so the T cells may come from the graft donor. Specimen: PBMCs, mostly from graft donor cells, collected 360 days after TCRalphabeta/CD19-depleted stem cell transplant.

CDR3 DNA: TGTGCCACCAGTTCTAGCAGGGCGGACTATGGCTACACCTTC. Amino acids: CATSSSRADYGYTF. The chain joins TRBV24-1 to TRBJ1-2; a weak D match, TRBD1 (5 bases). In germline, CDR1 is KGHDR, CDR2 SFDVKD. Trimming pared 6 bases from V and 3 bases from J, leaving 13 bases between. The CDR3 has 14 amino acids.